This is a list of T cell receptor beta chains from one sample in a study of blood T cell repertoires in COVID-19. Using immunoSEQ multiplex PCR, the repertoire was profiled, and TCRdb retains in-frame clones only, with some absent. The data hold 220,000 or so clones, with 75% to 90% observed a single time. The sample consisted of peripheral blood. The receptors shown here come from a woman over 75 with COVID-19, enrolled during active disease. CDR3s include the opening cysteine and the closing phenylalanine or tryptophan. The D gene is left open where the match is weak. Clone size appears in some rows only: once, few, many, or a class for an expanded clone.

v_gene	j_gene	d_gene	len	abundance	CDR3nt	CDR3aa
TRBV2	TRBJ2-2	TRBD1	15	NA	TGTGCCAGCAGTGGGGCAGGGGGCGGCACCGGGGAGCTGTTTTTT	CASSGAGGGTGELFF
TRBV27	TRBJ2-7	NA	15	NA	TGTGCCAGCAGTTCCCAACAGGGTAACCCCTACGAGCAGTACTTC	CASSSQQGNPYEQYF
TRBV19	TRBJ2-5	TRBD1	13	NA	TGTGCCAGTAGTTCACAGGGGGGAGAGACCCAGTACTTC	CASSSQGGETQYF
TRBV20-1	TRBJ1-1	NA	11	NA	TGCAGTGCTAGAGATCGGTCTGAAGCTTTCTTT	CSARDRSEAFF
TRBV2	TRBJ1-6	TRBD1	15	NA	TGTGCCAGCAGTATTACAGGGGACTTTAATTCACCCCTCCACTTT	CASSITGDFNSPLHF
TRBV20-1	TRBJ1-2	NA	11	NA	TGCAGTGCTAGATCGGGGAACGGCTACACCTTC	CSARSGNGYTF
TRBV28	TRBJ2-1	TRBD1	22	NA	TGTGCCAGCAGCCTCGGACAGGGCGCCCTTATACCATACGTGGGGGGTTACAATGAGCAGTTCTTC	CASSLGQGALIPYVGGYNEQFF
TRBV7-2	TRBJ1-2	TRBD1	14	NA	TGTGCCAGCAGCCTGACAGGGGGCGGCTATGGCTACACCTTC	CASSLTGGGYGYTF
TRBV5-1	TRBJ1-1	NA	16	NA	TGCGCCAGCAGCCCCGACACTTTTTCCCCGAACACTGAAGCTTTCTTT	CASSPDTFSPNTEAFF
TRBV5-1	TRBJ2-2	TRBD1	17	NA	TGCGCCAGCAGCTGGCAGCCTCCGGGACAGGGGACCGGGGAGCTGTTTTTT	CASSWQPPGQGTGELFF
TRBV19	TRBJ1-5	NA	12	NA	TGTGCCAGTAGGAGGGAAGGTCAGCCCCAGCATTTT	CASRREGQPQHF
TRBV6-5	TRBJ1-4	NA	14	NA	TGTGCCAGCAGTCACAAACAGGGTAATGAAAAACTGTTTTTT	CASSHKQGNEKLFF
TRBV6-2/TRBV6-3	TRBJ1-1	NA	14	NA	TGTGCCAGCAGTCCGGGGGGCGCGAGCACTGAAGCTTTCTTT	CASSPGGASTEAFF
TRBV6-6	TRBJ1-5	NA	14	NA	TGTGCCAGCAAGGAACAGGTCACCAATCAGCCCCAGCATTTT	CASKEQVTNQPQHF
TRBV6-2/TRBV6-3	TRBJ2-1	NA	14	NA	TGTGCCAGCAGTTTCGGGACTTGGTACAATGAGCAGTTCTTC	CASSFGTWYNEQFF
TRBV11-2	TRBJ2-1	NA	13	NA	TGTGCCAGCAGCGCGGGACTTAACAATGAGCAGTTCTTC	CASSAGLNNEQFF
TRBV27	TRBJ1-4	NA	14	NA	TGTGCCAGCAGTCCCGCACAGCCTAATGAAAAACTGTTTTTT	CASSPAQPNEKLFF
TRBV6-5	TRBJ1-4	NA	15	once	TGTGCCAGCAGCACCCCCAGGGCATCTAATGAAAAACTGTTTTTT	CASSTPRASNEKLFF
TRBV11-2	TRBJ2-2	NA	13	once	TGTGCCAGCAGCGAGACGAACACCGGGGAGCTGTTTTTT	CASSETNTGELFF
TRBV5-1	TRBJ2-4	NA	15	NA	TGCGCCAGCAGCTTGGGAAGGGGGACGGTGGACATTCAGTACTTC	CASSLGRGTVDIQYF
TRBV25-1	TRBJ1-1	NA	12	NA	TGTGCCAGCAGGTCCGGAGTTAGGCGGGCTTTCTTT	CASRSGVRRAFF
TRBV6-5	TRBJ1-5	TRBD1	14	NA	TGTGCCAGCACCCGGGACAGAAGCAATCAGCCCCAGCATTTT	CASTRDRSNQPQHF
TRBV3-1/TRBV3-2	TRBJ2-7	TRBD2	14	NA	TGTGCCAGCAGCCGCGGGGGGCCTTCCTACGAGCAGTACTTC	CASSRGGPSYEQYF
TRBV15	TRBJ2-7	TRBD1	15	few	TGTGCCACCAGCAGAGAACGGGACAGGGCCTACGAGCAGTACTTC	CATSRERDRAYEQYF
TRBV5-1	TRBJ1-1	TRBD1	13	NA	TGCGCCAGCAGCTCGACAGGGGGGACTGAAGCTTTCTTT	CASSSTGGTEAFF
TRBV2	TRBJ2-7	NA	13	NA	TGTGCCAGCAGTGAACAGACTGCCTACGAGCAGTACTTC	CASSEQTAYEQYF
TRBV5-6	TRBJ1-2	NA	12	NA	TGTGCCAGCAGCTTAAGGGGCTATGGCTACACCTTC	CASSLRGYGYTF
TRBV30	TRBJ1-3	TRBD1	14	NA	TGTGCCTGGAGCGGGACAGACTCTGGAAACACCATATATTTT	CAWSGTDSGNTIYF
TRBV19	TRBJ1-2	TRBD1	15	NA	TGTGCCAGTAGTTCGGACAGGGGGCCTAACTACGGCTACACCTTC	CASSSDRGPNYGYTF